This T cell receptor beta chain was sequenced during a study of T cells after yellow fever vaccination. Study information: SMART-Seq v4 Ultra Low Input prepared the low-cell-number fractions.

Study observations and caveats: High-abundance clonotypes from the bulk population could contaminate FACS-sorted repertoires.

This clonotype was counted many times. Its antigen is unknown. The authors made TCR cDNA by 5'RACE template switching, adding a universal primer site and UMIs. MiXCR, run by TCRdb on the 5' RACE reads, gives a single entry per CDR3 protein. The table records about 220,000 distinct CDR3 sequences, 3.2% of them present only once. The sample in question was CD4+ T cells sorted from PBMCs, obtained 10 days after the yellow fever booster vaccination. The receptor was isolated from a man younger than 35 who received the YFV17D yellow fever vaccine.

The CDR3 loop is CASSQFIQGKEKLFF. DNA for the CDR3: TGCGCCAGCAGCCAATTCATTCAGGGGAAGGAAAAACTGTTTTTT. The genes are TRBV4-1 and TRBJ1-4, with TRBD1 as a possible D gene (6 bases). The CDR3 extends over 15 amino acids. Germline CDR1 MGHRA, CDR2 YSYEKL. With 2 bases removed from V and 8 bases from J, the gap between germline ends came to 15 bases.